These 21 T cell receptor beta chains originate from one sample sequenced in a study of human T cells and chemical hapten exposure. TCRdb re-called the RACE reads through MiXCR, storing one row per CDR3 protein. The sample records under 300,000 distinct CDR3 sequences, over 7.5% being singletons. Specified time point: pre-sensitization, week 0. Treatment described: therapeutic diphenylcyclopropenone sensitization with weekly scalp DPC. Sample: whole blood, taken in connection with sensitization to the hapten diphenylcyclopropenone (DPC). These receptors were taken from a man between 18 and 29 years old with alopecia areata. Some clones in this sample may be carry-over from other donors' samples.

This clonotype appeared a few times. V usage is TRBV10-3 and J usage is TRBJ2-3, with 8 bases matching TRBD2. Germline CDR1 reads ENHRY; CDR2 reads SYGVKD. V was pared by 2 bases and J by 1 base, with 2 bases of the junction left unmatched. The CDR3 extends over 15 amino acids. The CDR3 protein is CAISEGAGGTDTQYF. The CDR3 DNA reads TGTGCCATCAGTGAGGGAGCGGGGGGCACAGATACGCAGTATTTT.

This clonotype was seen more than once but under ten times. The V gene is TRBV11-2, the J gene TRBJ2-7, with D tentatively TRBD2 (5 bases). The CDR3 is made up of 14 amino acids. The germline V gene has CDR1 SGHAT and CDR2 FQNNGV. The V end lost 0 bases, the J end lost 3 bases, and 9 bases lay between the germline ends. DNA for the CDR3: TGTGCCAGCAGCTTAGATCGGGGATTCTACGAGCAGTACTTC. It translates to CASSLDRGFYEQYF.

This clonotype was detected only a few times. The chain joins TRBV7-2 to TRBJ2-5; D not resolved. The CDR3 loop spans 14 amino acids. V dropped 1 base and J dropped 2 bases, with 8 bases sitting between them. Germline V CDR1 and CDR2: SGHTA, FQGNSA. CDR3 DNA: TGTGCCAGCAGCTTAGACGCGTTTCAAGAGACCCAGTACTTC. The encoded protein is CASSLDAFQETQYF.

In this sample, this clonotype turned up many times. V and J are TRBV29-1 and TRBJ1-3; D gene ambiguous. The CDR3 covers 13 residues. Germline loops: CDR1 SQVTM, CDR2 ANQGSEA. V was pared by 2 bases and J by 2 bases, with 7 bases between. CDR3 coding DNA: TGCAGCGTTGAATGGGGAGCTGGAAACACCATATATTTT. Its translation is CSVEWGAGNTIYF.

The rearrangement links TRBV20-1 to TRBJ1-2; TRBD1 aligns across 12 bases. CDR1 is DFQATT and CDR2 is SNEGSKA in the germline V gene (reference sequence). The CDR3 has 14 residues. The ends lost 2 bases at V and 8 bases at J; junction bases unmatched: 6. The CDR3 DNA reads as TGCAGTGCTAGACCGGGACAGGGGGCGGGCGGCTACACCTTC. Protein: CSARPGQGAGGYTF.

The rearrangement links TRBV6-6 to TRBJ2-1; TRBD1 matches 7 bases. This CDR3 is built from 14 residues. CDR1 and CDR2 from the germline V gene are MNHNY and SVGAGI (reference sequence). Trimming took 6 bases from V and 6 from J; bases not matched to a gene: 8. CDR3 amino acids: CASSHGTVFNEQFF. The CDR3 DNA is TGTGCCAGCAGCCACGGGACAGTTTTCAATGAGCAGTTCTTC.

CDR3 residues: CSVTDRGSSEVHF. CDR3 coding DNA: TGCAGCGTTACTGACAGGGGGAGCTCGGAGGTCCACTTT. The V gene is TRBV29-1, the J gene TRBJ1-6, with TRBD1 matching 9 bases. Germline CDR1 is SQVTM and CDR2 is ANQGSEA. The length of the CDR3 is 13 residues. The V gene end was trimmed by 5 bases and the J gene end by 17 bases; junction bases not matched to a gene: 13.

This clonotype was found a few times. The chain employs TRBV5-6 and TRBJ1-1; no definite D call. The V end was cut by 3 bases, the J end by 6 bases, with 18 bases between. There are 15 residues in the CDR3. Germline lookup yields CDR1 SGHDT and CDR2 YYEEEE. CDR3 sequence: CASSYPPNGVSEAFF. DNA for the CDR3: TGTGCCAGCAGCTATCCGCCCAATGGGGTTTCTGAAGCTTTCTTT.

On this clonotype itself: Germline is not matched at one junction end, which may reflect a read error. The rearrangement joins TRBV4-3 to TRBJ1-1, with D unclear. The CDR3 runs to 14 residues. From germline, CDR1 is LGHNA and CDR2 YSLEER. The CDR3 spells CASSHGMMNTEVFF. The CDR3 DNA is TGCGCCAGCAGCCACGGAATGATGAACACTGAAGTTTTCTTT.

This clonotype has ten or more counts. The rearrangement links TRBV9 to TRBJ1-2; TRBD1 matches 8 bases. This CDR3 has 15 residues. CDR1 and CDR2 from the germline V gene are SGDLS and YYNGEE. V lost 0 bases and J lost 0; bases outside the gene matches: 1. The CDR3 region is CASSVGGQANYGYTF. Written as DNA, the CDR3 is TGTGCCAGCAGCGTAGGGGGACAGGCTAACTATGGCTACACCTTC.

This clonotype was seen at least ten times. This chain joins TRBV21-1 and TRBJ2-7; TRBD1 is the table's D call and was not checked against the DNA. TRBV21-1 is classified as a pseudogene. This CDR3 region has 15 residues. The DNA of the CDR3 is TGTGCCAGCAGCCAAACAGGGGTTTACGATACTGGGCAGTACGTC. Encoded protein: CASSQTGVYDTGQYV.

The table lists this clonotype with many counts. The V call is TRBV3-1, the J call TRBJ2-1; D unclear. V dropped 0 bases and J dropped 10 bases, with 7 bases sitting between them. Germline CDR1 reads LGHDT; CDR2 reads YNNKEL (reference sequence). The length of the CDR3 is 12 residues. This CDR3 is CASSQDQVEQFF. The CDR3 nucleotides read TGTGCCAGCAGCCAAGATCAGGTAGAGCAGTTCTTC.

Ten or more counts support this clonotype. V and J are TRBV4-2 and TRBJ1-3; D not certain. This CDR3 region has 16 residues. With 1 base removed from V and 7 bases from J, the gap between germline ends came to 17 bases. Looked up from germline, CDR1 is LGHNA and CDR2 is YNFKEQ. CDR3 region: CASSQVGGRGTNTIYF. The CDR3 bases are TGTGCCAGCAGCCAAGTTGGCGGCCGGGGAACTAACACCATATATTTT.

The CDR3 nucleotides are TGTGCCAGCAGTACAGGGCCTTCCTACAATGAGCAGTTCTTC. As protein: CASSTGPSYNEQFF. The V call is TRBV2, the J call TRBJ2-1; the D gene is possibly TRBD1 (6 bases). Looked up from germline, CDR1 is SNHLY and CDR2 is FYNNEI. This CDR3 has 14 amino acids. Trimming took 5 bases from V and 1 from J, leaving 9 bases between them.

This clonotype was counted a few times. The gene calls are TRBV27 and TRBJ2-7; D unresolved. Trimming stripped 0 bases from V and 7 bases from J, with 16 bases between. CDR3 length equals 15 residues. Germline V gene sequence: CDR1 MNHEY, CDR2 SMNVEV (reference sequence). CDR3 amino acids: CASSLSFPGLGEQYF. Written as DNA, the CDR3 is TGTGCCAGCAGTTTATCCTTCCCTGGGCTTGGGGAGCAGTACTTC.

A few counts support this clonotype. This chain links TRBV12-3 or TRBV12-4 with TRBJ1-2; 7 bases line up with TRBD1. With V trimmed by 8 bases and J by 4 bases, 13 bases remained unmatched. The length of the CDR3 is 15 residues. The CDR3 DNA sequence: TGTGCCAGCGGTGCCCTCGGGACAGCACTCTATGGCTACACCTTC. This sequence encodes CASGALGTALYGYTF.

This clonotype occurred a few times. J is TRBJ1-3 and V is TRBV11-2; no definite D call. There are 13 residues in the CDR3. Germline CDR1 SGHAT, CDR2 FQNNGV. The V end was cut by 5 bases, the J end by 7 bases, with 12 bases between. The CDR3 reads CASSRGLENTIYF. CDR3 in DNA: TGTGCCAGCAGCCGAGGTCTTGAGAACACCATATATTTT.

This chain's CDR3 is CAGQALLGQFF. The CDR3 coding sequence is TGTGCCGGACAAGCCCTCCTCGGGCAGTTCTTC. The chain combines TRBV7-9 with TRBJ2-1, with a tentative D call TRBD1 (5 bases). This CDR3 comprises 11 residues. Per the germline V gene, CDR1 is SEHNR and CDR2 is FQNEAQ (reference sequence). V gave up 11 bases and J gave up 12 bases, with 17 bases separating them.

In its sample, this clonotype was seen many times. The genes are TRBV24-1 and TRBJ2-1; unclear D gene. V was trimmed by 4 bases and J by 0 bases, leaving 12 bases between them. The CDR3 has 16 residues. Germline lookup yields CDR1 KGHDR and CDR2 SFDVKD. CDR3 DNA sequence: TGTGCCACCAGTGAAGCAGAGTTTAGCTCCTACAATGAGCAGTTCTTC. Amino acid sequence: CATSEAEFSSYNEQFF.

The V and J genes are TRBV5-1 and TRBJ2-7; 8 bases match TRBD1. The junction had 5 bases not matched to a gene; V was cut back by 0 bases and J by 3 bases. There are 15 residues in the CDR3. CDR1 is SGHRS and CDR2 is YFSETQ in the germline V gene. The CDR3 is CASSLGGTGHYEQYF. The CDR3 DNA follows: TGCGCCAGCAGCTTGGGCGGGACAGGACACTACGAGCAGTACTTC.

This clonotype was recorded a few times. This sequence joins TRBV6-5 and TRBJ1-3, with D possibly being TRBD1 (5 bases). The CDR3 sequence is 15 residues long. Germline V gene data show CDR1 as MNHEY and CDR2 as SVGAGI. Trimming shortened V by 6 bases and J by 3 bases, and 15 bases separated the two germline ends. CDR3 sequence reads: CASRSIGRGGNTIYF. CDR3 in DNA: TGTGCCAGCAGATCCATTGGGAGGGGTGGAAACACCATATATTTT.